These 14 T cell receptor beta chains originate from one sample sequenced in a study of Tregs in tolerant kidney transplant recipients. TCRdb keeps only in-frame clones here, not all; method: immunoSEQ multiplex PCR. The sample has about 31,000 clones; under 90% are singletons. No antigen has been assigned to these receptors. The sample comprised Tregs from blood cultured with allogeneic cells. The origin of the receptors is a human donor in good health.

This rearrangement joins TRBV30 to TRBJ1-1; the D is unclear. This CDR3 region has 12 residues. Trimming took 5 bases from V and 4 from J, leaving 11 bases between them. The V gene's germline CDR1 is GTSNPN and CDR2 SVGIG (reference sequence). CDR3 protein: CAWGRRVTEAFF. DNA for the CDR3: TGTGCCTGGGGGCGACGGGTCACTGAAGCTTTCTTT.

As for this clone: Distinct nucleotide sequences in the sample also encode this CDR3. The chain combines TRBV5-6 with TRBJ1-2, with a possible D match to TRBD1 (5 bases). The CDR3 consists of 15 residues. Germline V gives CDR1 SGHDT, CDR2 YYEEEE. Trimming left V 0 bases short and J 3 bases short, with 12 bases between. CDR3 nucleotide sequence: TGTGCCAGCAGCTTGGGGACCGGGGGGTACTATGGCTACACCTTC. Its translation is CASSLGTGGYYGYTF. The full variable domain, rest sourced from reference TRBV5-6 and TRBJ1-2, is DAGVTQSPTHLIKTRGQQVTLRCSPKSGHDTVSWYQQALGQGPQFIFQYYEEEERQRGNFPDRFSGHQFPNYSSELNVNALLLGDSALYLCASSLGTGGYYGYTFGSGTRLTVV.

The gene calls are TRBV5-3 and TRBJ2-7; 10 bases agree with TRBD2. TRBV5-3 is an ORF, and what it does is uncertain. The CDR3 covers 15 residues. V lost 4 bases and J lost 6; bases outside the gene matches: 10. The CDR3 protein is CARSVKLAGAGEQYF. CDR3 coding DNA: TGTGCCAGAAGCGTAAAGCTAGCGGGGGCGGGCGAGCAGTACTTC.

The CDR3 loop is CASSQEVGYYEQYF. Here the CDR3 DNA reads TGCGCCAGCAGCCAAGAAGTCGGTTACTACGAGCAGTACTTC. The J gene is TRBJ2-7, the V gene TRBV4-1; D is unclear. The CDR3 totals 14 residues. Per germline, CDR1 MGHRA and CDR2 YSYEKL. With 0 bases removed from V and 3 bases from J, the gap between germline ends came to 9 bases.

This clone was seen a few times. The V and J genes are TRBV7-2 and TRBJ1-6; D not certain. From germline, CDR1 is SGHTA and CDR2 FQGNSA. CDR3 size: 13 residues. V lost 5 bases and J lost 6, with 8 bases in between. DNA of the CDR3: TGTGCCAGCAGCGCCGTTTCTAATTCACCCCTCCACTTT. This gives the protein CASSAVSNSPLHF.

The chain has TRBV7-2 and TRBJ2-2, with 7 bases matching TRBD2. Germline assignment: CDR1 SGHTA and CDR2 FQGNSA. Losses at the gene ends were 3 bases for V and 7 bases for J; bases not matched to a gene: 11. The CDR3 consists of 16 residues. The CDR3 sequence: CASSFGGGPWYGELFF. Written as DNA, the CDR3 is TGTGCCAGCAGCTTTGGGGGAGGGCCGTGGTACGGGGAGCTGTTTTTT.

The chain joins TRBV11-3 to TRBJ2-1; possible D gene TRBD1, 5 bases. This CDR3 has 16 residues. V was cut by 5 bases and J by 3 bases, with 17 bases left in between. Germline V CDR1 and CDR2: SGHNT, YENEEA. The CDR3 sequence is CASSQQTRTIYNEQFF. The CDR3 nucleotides read TGTGCCAGCAGCCAGCAGACAAGGACAATCTACAATGAGCAGTTCTTC. The whole variable domain, filled in from reference TRBV11-3 and TRBJ2-1, reads EAGVVQSPRYKIIEKKQPVAFWCNPISGHNTLYWYLQNLGQGPELLIRYENEEAVDDSQLPKDRFSAERLKGVDSTLKIQPAELGDSAVYLCASSQQTRTIYNEQFFGPGTRLTVL.

The rearrangement joins TRBV6-5 to TRBJ2-7; TRBD1 matches at 9 bases. Germline CDR1 reads MNHEY; CDR2 reads SVGAGI. J lost 7 bases, V lost 4 bases, and 8 bases had no gene match. There are 14 residues in the CDR3. Here the CDR3 reads CASSSTGGTGEQYF. The CDR3 DNA follows: TGTGCCAGCAGTTCGACAGGGGGGACGGGGGAGCAGTACTTC.

The gene calls are TRBV7-3 and TRBJ2-7; TRBD1 might be the D (7 bases). V shed 8 bases and J shed 3 bases, with 20 bases lying between them. Germline CDR1 reads SGHTA; CDR2 reads FQGTGA. The CDR3 sequence is 15 residues long. CDR3 amino acids: CASSLQGGGDYEQYF. CDR3 in DNA: TGTGCCAGCTCCCTTCAGGGGGGAGGTGACTACGAGCAGTACTTC.

V and J are TRBV19 and TRBJ1-3; no firm D call. The CDR3 is 14 amino acids. Trimming removed 1 base at V and 5 bases at J, with 9 bases between. The germline gives CDR1 LNHDA, CDR2 SQIVND (reference sequence). The CDR3 DNA sequence: TGTGCCAGTAGTATAGCCCTGTACCGAAACACCATATATTTT. Its translation is CASSIALYRNTIYF.

The chain combines TRBV4-1 with TRBJ2-3, with TRBD2 identical over 11 bases. There are 15 residues in the CDR3. Trimming cost V 3 bases and J 6 bases; bases outside gene matches: 5. The V gene's germline CDR1 is MGHRA and CDR2 YSYEKL. CDR3 loop: CASSHSGRALDTQYF. In nucleotides, the CDR3 is TGCGCCAGCAGCCATAGCGGGAGGGCCCTCGATACGCAGTATTTT.

The V and J genes are TRBV6-5 and TRBJ1-2, with D tentatively TRBD1 (6 bases). The V end was cut by 7 bases, the J end by 4 bases, with 13 bases between. Germline lookup yields CDR1 MNHEY and CDR2 SVGAGI. The CDR3 covers 13 residues. The CDR3 nucleotides read TGTGCCAGCACCGGACAGTCGTCCTATGGCTACACCTTC. Translated: CASTGQSSYGYTF.

The chain uses TRBV15 and TRBJ2-1, with a tentative D call TRBD2 (6 bases). This CDR3 spans 16 amino acids. Trimming pared 5 bases from V and 5 bases from J, leaving 19 bases between. Germline CDR1 is LNHNV and CDR2 is YYDKDF (reference sequence). In DNA form, the CDR3 reads TGTGCCACCAGCTTCCAGTGGGGGGAGAAAGACAATGAGCAGTTCTTC. Amino acids: CATSFQWGEKDNEQFF.

The rearrangement joins TRBV7-2 to TRBJ1-2; D unclear. The CDR3 is 14 residues long. Trimming cost V 5 bases and J 8 bases, with 18 bases left between them. CDR1 and CDR2 (germline): SGHTA, FQGNSA. The CDR3 region has the DNA TGTGCCAGCAGCCCCTTTAGACTTTTGGGCGGCTACACCTTC. This translates into CASSPFRLLGGYTF.